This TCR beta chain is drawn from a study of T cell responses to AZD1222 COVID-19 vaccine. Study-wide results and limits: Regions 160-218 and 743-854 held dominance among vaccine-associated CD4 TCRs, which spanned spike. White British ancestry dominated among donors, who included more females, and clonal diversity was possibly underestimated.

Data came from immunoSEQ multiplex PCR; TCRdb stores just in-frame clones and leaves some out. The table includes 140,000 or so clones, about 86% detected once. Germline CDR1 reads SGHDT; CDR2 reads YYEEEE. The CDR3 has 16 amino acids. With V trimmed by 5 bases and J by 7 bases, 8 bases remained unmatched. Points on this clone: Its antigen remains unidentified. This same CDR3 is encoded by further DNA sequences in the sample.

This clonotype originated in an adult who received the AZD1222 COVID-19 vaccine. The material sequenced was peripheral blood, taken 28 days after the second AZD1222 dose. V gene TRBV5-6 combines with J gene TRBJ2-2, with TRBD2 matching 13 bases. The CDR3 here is CASSSGTSGIYGELFF. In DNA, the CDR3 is TGTGCCAGCAGTTCCGGGACTAGCGGGATCTACGGGGAGCTGTTTTTT. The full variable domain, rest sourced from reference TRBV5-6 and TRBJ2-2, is DAGVTQSPTHLIKTRGQQVTLRCSPKSGHDTVSWYQQALGQGPQFIFQYYEEEERQRGNFPDRFSGHQFPNYSSELNVNALLLGDSALYLCASSSGTSGIYGELFFGEGSRLTVL.